This T cell receptor (beta chain) is drawn from a study of human T cells and chemical hapten exposure. Study context: Across the whole study, which lasted about 23 weeks, patients were given diphenylcyclopropenone on the scalp once a week. The patients were mostly female; they had alopecia areata, totalis or universalis.

The CDR3 loop spans 14 amino acids. CDR1 is SGHAT and CDR2 is FQNNGV in the germline V gene. Trimming left V 1 base short and J 1 base short, with 7 bases between. Time point reported: patch test 2, 6 weeks after DPC sensitization. Noted treatment: therapeutic diphenylcyclopropenone sensitization with weekly scalp DPC. Every patch test was put on after a blood sample was taken. Unfractionated whole blood yielded the extracted total RNA. TCRdb recomputed calls from the RACE reads with MiXCR, one row per CDR3 protein. Among about 140,000 distinct CDR3 sequences listed, about 11% were seen once. Sequenced material: whole blood, taken in connection with sensitization to the hapten diphenylcyclopropenone (DPC). V is TRBV11-2 and J is TRBJ2-5, with D uncertain. This sequence originates from a woman aged 45-60 years with alopecia areata. Some clones in this sample may be carry-over from other donors' samples. The CDR3 DNA is TGTGCCAGCAGCTTAGCGAGAAGCCAAGAGACCCAGTACTTC. It specifies CASSLARSQETQYF.